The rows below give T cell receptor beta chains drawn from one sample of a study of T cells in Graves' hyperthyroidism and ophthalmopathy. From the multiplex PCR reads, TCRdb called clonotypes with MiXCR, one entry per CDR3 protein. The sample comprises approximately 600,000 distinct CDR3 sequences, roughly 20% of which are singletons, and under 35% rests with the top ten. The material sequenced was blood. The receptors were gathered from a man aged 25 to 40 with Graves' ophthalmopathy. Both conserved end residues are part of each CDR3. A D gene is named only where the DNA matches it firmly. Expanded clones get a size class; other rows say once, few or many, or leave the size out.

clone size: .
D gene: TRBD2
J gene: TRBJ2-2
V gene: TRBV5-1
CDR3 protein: CASSLRSPGTSRNTGELFF
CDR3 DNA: TGCGCCAGCAGCTTGCGAAGTCCAGGGACTAGCAGGAACACCGGGGAGCTGTTTTTT

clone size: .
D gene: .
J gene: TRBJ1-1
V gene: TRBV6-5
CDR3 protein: CASSYSRTQAFF
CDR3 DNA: TGTGCCAGCAGTTACTCAAGAACTCAAGCTTTCTTT

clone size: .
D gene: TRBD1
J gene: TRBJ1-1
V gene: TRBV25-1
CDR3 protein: CASSAQGVKAEAFF
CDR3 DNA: TGTGCCAGCAGTGCACAGGGGGTCAAAGCTGAAGCTTTCTTT

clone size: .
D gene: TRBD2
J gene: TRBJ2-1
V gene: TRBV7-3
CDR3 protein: CASSLKPRTSGSSYNEQFF
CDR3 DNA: TGTGCCAGCAGCTTAAAACCCCGGACTAGCGGAAGCTCCTACAATGAGCAGTTCTTC

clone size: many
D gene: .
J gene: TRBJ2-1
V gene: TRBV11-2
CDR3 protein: CASRPGGQPPNEQFF
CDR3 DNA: TGTGCCAGCAGACCCGGGGGACAGCCACCCAATGAGCAGTTCTTC

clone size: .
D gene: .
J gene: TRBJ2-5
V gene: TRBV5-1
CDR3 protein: CASSLTPGPVGAQYF
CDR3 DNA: TGCGCCAGCAGCTTAACACCCGGACCGGTAGGGGCCCAGTACTTC

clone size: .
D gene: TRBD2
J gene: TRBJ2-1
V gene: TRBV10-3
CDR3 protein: CAISDPGLAGGNEQFF
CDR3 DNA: TGTGCCATCAGTGACCCGGGACTAGCGGGAGGCAATGAGCAGTTCTTC

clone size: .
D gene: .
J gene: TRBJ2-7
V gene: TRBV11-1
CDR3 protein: CASSNEIAHTYERYF
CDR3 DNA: TGTGCCAGCAGCAATGAGATAGCGCACACCTACGAGCGGTACTTC

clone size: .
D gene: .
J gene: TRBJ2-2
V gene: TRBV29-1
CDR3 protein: CSAFLGGELFF
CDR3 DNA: TGCAGCGCTTTCTTGGGTGGGGAGCTGTTTTTT

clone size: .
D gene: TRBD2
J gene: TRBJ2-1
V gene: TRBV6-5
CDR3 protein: CASSYSVASGDNEQFF
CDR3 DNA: TGTGCCAGCAGTTACTCGGTGGCTAGCGGGGACAATGAGCAGTTCTTC

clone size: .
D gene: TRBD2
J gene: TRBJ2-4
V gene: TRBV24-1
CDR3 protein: CATSFPGLAGVKNIQYF
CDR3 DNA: TGTGCCACCAGCTTCCCGGGACTAGCGGGAGTCAAAAACATTCAGTACTTC

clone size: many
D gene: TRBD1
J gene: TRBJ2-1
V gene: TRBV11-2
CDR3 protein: CASSLGTGVYNEQFF
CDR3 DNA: TGTGCCAGCAGCTTAGGGACAGGGGTCTACAATGAGCAGTTCTTC

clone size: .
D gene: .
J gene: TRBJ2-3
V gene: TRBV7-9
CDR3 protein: CASLSRRTDTQYF
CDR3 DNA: TGTGCCAGCCTTTCGAGGCGCACAGATACGCAGTATTTT

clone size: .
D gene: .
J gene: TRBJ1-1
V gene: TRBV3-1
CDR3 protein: CASSPPGGLGTEAFF
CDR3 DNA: TGTGCCAGCAGCCCCCCCGGTGGGCTGGGCACTGAAGCTTTCTTT

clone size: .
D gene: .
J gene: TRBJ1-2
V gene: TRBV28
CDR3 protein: CATKGGSNYGYTF
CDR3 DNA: TGTGCCACCAAGGGGGGGAGTAACTATGGCTACACCTTC

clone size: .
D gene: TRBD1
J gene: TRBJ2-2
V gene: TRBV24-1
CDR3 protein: CATRGRGLAGELFF
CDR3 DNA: TGTGCCACCAGGGGAAGGGGGCTCGCCGGGGAGCTGTTTTTT

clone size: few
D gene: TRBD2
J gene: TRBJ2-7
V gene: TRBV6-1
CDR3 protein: CATAGGGPLEQYF
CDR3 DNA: TGTGCCACCGCGGGGGGAGGGCCCCTCGAGCAGTACTTC

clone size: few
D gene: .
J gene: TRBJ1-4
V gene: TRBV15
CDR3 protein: CATRGGERGAGVEKLFF
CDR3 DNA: TGTGCCACCAGAGGAGGCGAGCGTGGAGCAGGGGTTGAAAAACTGTTTTTT

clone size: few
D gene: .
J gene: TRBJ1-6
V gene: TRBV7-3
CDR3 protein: CASSQVQGQSSYNSPLHF
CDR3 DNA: TGTGCCAGCAGCCAAGTTCAGGGCCAGAGCTCCTATAATTCACCCCTCCACTTT

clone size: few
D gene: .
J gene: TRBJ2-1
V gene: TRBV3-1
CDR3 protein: CASSEQENEQFF
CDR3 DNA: TGCGCCAGCAGTGAGCAGGAGAATGAGCAGTTCTTC

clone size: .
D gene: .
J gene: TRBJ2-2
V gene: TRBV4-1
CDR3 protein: CASSTSSSPNTGELFF
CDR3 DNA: TGCGCCAGCAGCACTAGCTCGTCACCCAATACCGGGGAGCTGTTTTTT

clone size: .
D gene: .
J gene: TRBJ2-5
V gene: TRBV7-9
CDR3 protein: CASSLAGVGQETQYF
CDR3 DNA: TGTGCCAGCAGCTTAGCGGGAGTGGGACAAGAGACCCAGTACTTC

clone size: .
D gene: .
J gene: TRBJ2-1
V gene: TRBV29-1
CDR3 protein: CSGEGLALSNEQFF
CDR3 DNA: TGCAGCGGTGAAGGGCTAGCGCTGAGCAATGAGCAGTTCTTC

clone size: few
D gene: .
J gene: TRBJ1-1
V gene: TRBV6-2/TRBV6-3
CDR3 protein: CASSNRQENTEAFF
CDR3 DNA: TGTGCCAGCAGTAACAGACAGGAAAACACTGAAGCTTTCTTT

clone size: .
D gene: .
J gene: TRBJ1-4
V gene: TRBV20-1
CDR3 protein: CSARGAGVGEKLFF
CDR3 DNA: TGCAGTGCTAGAGGGGCGGGGGTGGGAGAAAAACTGTTTTTT

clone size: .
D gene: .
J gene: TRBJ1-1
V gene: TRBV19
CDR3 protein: CASSMRTHGDTEAFF
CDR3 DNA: TGTGCCAGTAGTATGAGGACACATGGAGACACTGAAGCTTTCTTT

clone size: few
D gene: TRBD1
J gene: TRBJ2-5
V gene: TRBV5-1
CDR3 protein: CASSSGQGGQETQYF
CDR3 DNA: TGCGCCAGCAGCTCGGGACAGGGTGGGCAAGAGACCCAGTACTTC

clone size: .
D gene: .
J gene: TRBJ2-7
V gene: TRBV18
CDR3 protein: CASSPTSQHEQYF
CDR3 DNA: TGTGCCAGCTCACCCACTAGTCAGCACGAGCAGTACTTC

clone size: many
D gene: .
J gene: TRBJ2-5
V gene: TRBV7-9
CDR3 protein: CASSSRDFPETQYF
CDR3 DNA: TGTGCCAGCAGCTCACGGGACTTCCCAGAGACCCAGTACTTC